These 28 T cell receptor beta chains were all obtained from the same sample, sequenced in a study of CD8 T cells in Susac syndrome. RNA totalling roughly 0.5 to 1 ug underwent reverse transcription with random hexamers. MiXCR, run by TCRdb on the immunoSEQ multiplex PCR reads, gives a single entry per CDR3 protein. The data show 120,000 or so distinct CDR3 sequences, roughly 96% seen once. Sample: CD4+ T cells from PBMCs. These receptors all stem from a human donor in good health.

The chain's CDR3 is CATSASGRGTDTQYF. The CDR3 DNA reads as TGTGCCACCAGTGCGAGCGGGAGGGGTACAGATACGCAGTATTTT. This chain joins TRBV24-1 and TRBJ2-3, with 10 positions matching TRBD2. The CDR3 runs to 15 residues. V gave up 5 bases and J gave up 3 bases; unmatched junction bases: 4. Germline CDR1 KGHDR, CDR2 SFDVKD.

CDR3 amino acids: CASSLGTSETYEQYF. The CDR3 DNA reads TGCGCCAGCAGCTTGGGGACTAGCGAAACCTACGAGCAGTACTTC. The V call is TRBV5-1, the J call TRBJ2-7; 9 nucleotides agree with TRBD2. With 0 bases clipped from V and 2 bases from J, the junction kept 3 bases outside the gene matches. CDR3 size: 15 residues. Germline V CDR1 and CDR2: SGHRS, YFSETQ.

V is TRBV27 and J is TRBJ2-4; 9 bases agree with TRBD1. V gave up 6 bases and J gave up 8 bases; unmatched junction bases: 5. CDR3 length: 13 residues. Germline V CDR1 and CDR2: MNHEY, SMNVEV (reference sequence). The CDR3: CASRQTGGDIQYF. CDR3 sequence (DNA): TGTGCCAGCAGACAGACAGGGGGAGACATTCAGTACTTC.

This chain connects TRBV3-1 to TRBJ2-7; D perhaps matches TRBD1 (5 bases). The CDR3 has 16 residues. The V end was cut by 1 base, the J end by 2 bases, with 15 bases between. The germline V gene has CDR1 LGHDT and CDR2 YNNKEL (reference sequence). CDR3 amino acids: CASSQVGRGTTYEQYF. The CDR3 DNA reads as TGTGCCAGCAGCCAAGTAGGTAGGGGCACCACCTACGAGCAGTACTTC.

The gene calls are TRBV2 and TRBJ2-5, with a possible D match to TRBD2 (6 bases). Germline lookup yields CDR1 SNHLY and CDR2 FYNNEI. The CDR3 has 14 residues. The V gene lost 2 bases and the J gene lost 7 bases, with 14 bases spanning the gap. CDR3 sequence (DNA): TGTGCCAGCAGTGAATACGGGGGAGGCTTGACCCAGTACTTC. It is translated as CASSEYGGGLTQYF.

A single count supports this clonotype. The V and J genes are TRBV30 and TRBJ1-3; unclear D gene. V gave up 0 bases and J gave up 0 bases, with 12 bases separating them. Germline values: CDR1 GTSNPN, CDR2 SVGIG (reference sequence). The CDR3 has 16 residues. The CDR3 coding sequence is TGTGCCTGGAGTGTGGACCGTTCGAGCTCTGGAAACACCATATATTTT. Protein: CAWSVDRSSSGNTIYF.

The gene calls are TRBV25-1 and TRBJ2-2; the match to TRBD1 covers 10 bases. The junction had 5 bases not matched to a gene; V was cut back by 5 bases and J by 5 bases. CDR3 size: 15 residues. From germline, CDR1 is MGHDK and CDR2 SYGVNS. CDR3 protein: CASSRGQGRTGELFF. The CDR3 DNA reads as TGTGCCAGCAGTAGGGGACAGGGGAGGACCGGGGAGCTGTTTTTT.

This chain connects TRBV11-2 to TRBJ2-7; D perhaps matches TRBD2 (5 bases). This CDR3 is built from 14 residues. Trimming shortened V by 2 bases and J by 2 bases, and 10 bases separated the two germline ends. The germline gives CDR1 SGHAT, CDR2 FQNNGV. The CDR3 protein is CASSLNRGPYEQYF. DNA of the CDR3: TGTGCCAGCAGCTTAAACCGCGGGCCCTACGAGCAGTACTTC.

The V and J genes are TRBV28 and TRBJ2-2, with D hard to call. The germline V gene encodes CDR1 MDHEN and CDR2 SYDVKM. The CDR3 has 15 residues. Trimming left V 4 bases short and J 2 bases short, with 11 bases between. DNA for the CDR3: TGTGCCAGCAGTTCCCTGGGCCAAAACACCGGGGAGCTGTTTTTT. Protein sequence: CASSSLGQNTGELFF.

This rearrangement joins TRBV28 to TRBJ2-7; 12 positions agree with TRBD2. The ends lost 3 bases at V and 5 bases at J; junction bases unmatched: 5. The CDR3 is made up of 15 amino acids. Germline V gene data show CDR1 as MDHEN and CDR2 as SYDVKM. The CDR3 loop is CASSFRTSGNNEQYF. Written as DNA, the CDR3 is TGTGCCAGCAGTTTCAGGACTAGCGGGAACAACGAGCAGTACTTC.

This rearrangement joins TRBV6-6 to TRBJ2-6, with D perhaps TRBD2 (5 bases). Deletions cut 4 bases from V and 0 bases from J, with 7 bases between. Germline V gene data show CDR1 as MNHNY and CDR2 as SVGAGI (reference sequence). CDR3 length: 15 residues. The CDR3 sequence: CASSSRGSGANVLTF. CDR3 sequence (DNA): TGTGCCAGCAGTTCCCGGGGCTCTGGGGCCAACGTCCTGACTTTC.

V is TRBV18 and J is TRBJ2-1; D not resolved. From germline, CDR1 is KGHSH and CDR2 LQKENI. The length of the CDR3 is 16 residues. V was shortened by 3 bases and J by 0 bases, with 12 bases between the two germline ends. The CDR3 loop reads CASSPVQGSSYNEQFF. The CDR3 DNA follows: TGTGCCAGCTCACCGGTACAAGGCAGCTCCTACAATGAGCAGTTCTTC.

The V call is TRBV5-6, the J call TRBJ1-1, with TRBD1 matching over 7 bases. CDR1 is SGHDT, CDR2 YYEEEE, per germline. This CDR3 has 15 residues. After removal of 3 bases from V and 4 bases from J, the junction contained 9 bases not matched to a gene. DNA for the CDR3: TGTGCCAGCAGCTCCGTGGACAGGTTTAGCACTGAAGCTTTCTTT. This translates into CASSSVDRFSTEAFF.

The J gene is TRBJ1-1, the V gene TRBV5-6, with a possible D match to TRBD1 (6 bases). The germline gives CDR1 SGHDT, CDR2 YYEEEE. The length of the CDR3 is 14 residues. V was cut by 4 bases and J by 3 bases, with 13 bases left in between. The chain's CDR3 is CASSLSAGDTEAFF. In nucleotides, the CDR3 is TGTGCCAGCAGCCTGTCGGCAGGGGACACTGAAGCTTTCTTT.

The CDR3 DNA reads TGCAGCGTTGGAGGGAGGGGATACAATGAGCAGTTCTTC. Its protein is CSVGGRGYNEQFF. The chain employs TRBV29-1 and TRBJ2-1; 7 bases agree with TRBD2. The CDR3 is 13 residues long. Germline trimming cut 4 bases from V and 4 bases from J; bases unmatched to any gene: 4. Per the germline V gene, CDR1 is SQVTM and CDR2 is ANQGSEA.

The genes are TRBV3-1 and TRBJ2-7; the D call may be TRBD1 or TRBD2 (6 bases each). CDR3 size: 14 residues. Germline CDR1 and CDR2: LGHDT and YNNKEL (reference sequence). Trimming took off 11 bases at V and 1 base at J, with 18 bases between the two ends. CDR3 protein: CASNKGEASYEQYF. DNA for the CDR3: TGTGCCTCGAACAAGGGGGAGGCGTCCTACGAGCAGTACTTC.

This clonotype was picked up one time. V gene TRBV7-2 combines with J gene TRBJ2-4; 8 bases align to TRBD1. V gave up 3 bases and J gave up 8 bases; unmatched junction bases: 6. There are 14 residues in the CDR3. Germline V gene data show CDR1 as SGHTA and CDR2 as FQGNSA. CDR3 sequence reads: CASSFRDRTDIQYF. CDR3 coding DNA: TGTGCCAGCAGCTTCCGGGACAGGACGGACATTCAGTACTTC.

This sequence joins TRBV27 and TRBJ2-6, with D unclear. V was pared by 5 bases and J by 0 bases, with 8 bases between. Germline CDR1 MNHEY, CDR2 SMNVEV (reference sequence). This CDR3 has 15 amino acids. CDR3 residues: CASSQWSSGANVLTF. The CDR3, as DNA: TGTGCCAGCAGTCAATGGAGCTCTGGGGCCAACGTCCTGACTTTC.

This clonotype was observed once. The genes are TRBV10-3 and TRBJ2-1; the D is unclear. CDR3 size: 12 residues. CDR1 and CDR2 from the germline V gene are ENHRY and SYGVKD. With 0 bases removed from V and 7 bases from J, the gap between germline ends came to 4 bases. The CDR3 is CAISESQNEQFF. The CDR3 DNA follows: TGTGCCATCAGTGAGTCCCAAAATGAGCAGTTCTTC.

The J gene is TRBJ2-7, the V gene TRBV7-6; TRBD1 matches 10 bases. CDR1 SGHVS and CDR2 FNYEAQ come from the germline V gene. The V segment lost 5 bases and the J segment 6 bases; nucleotides outside the gene matches: 10. This CDR3 region has 15 residues. The CDR3 sequence is CASSTGQGGTSEQYF. The CDR3, as DNA: TGTGCCAGCAGCACAGGACAGGGGGGGACTAGCGAGCAGTACTTC.

V and J are TRBV3-1 and TRBJ2-2, with D hard to call. The length of the CDR3 is 13 residues. Germline values: CDR1 LGHDT, CDR2 YNNKEL (reference sequence). V dropped 5 bases and J dropped 0 bases, with 4 bases sitting between them. The CDR3 DNA is TGTGCCAGCAGCGGGACGAACACCGGGGAGCTGTTTTTT. This translates into CASSGTNTGELFF.

The J gene is TRBJ2-7, the V gene TRBV19; TRBD1 might be the D (6 bases). The V end was cut by 7 bases, the J end by 7 bases, with 17 bases between. Per germline, CDR1 LNHDA and CDR2 SQIVND (reference sequence). This CDR3 comprises 13 residues. CDR3 region: CASKAAGTGEQYF. CDR3 DNA: TGTGCCAGTAAGGCCGCGGGCACAGGGGAGCAGTACTTC.

The J gene is TRBJ2-1, the V gene TRBV24-1; possible D gene TRBD1, 5 bases. Trimming took 3 bases from V and 8 from J, leaving 13 bases between them. This CDR3 has 14 residues. Germline V gene lookup returns CDR1 KGHDR and CDR2 SFDVKD. The CDR3 DNA follows: TGTGCCACCAGTGATCCTCAGGGAAGGCATGAGCAGTTCTTC. This gives the protein CATSDPQGRHEQFF.

The rearrangement uses TRBV28 and TRBJ1-5; D is ambiguous. The CDR3 contains 13 residues. V was trimmed by 6 bases and J by 4 bases, leaving 10 bases between them. Germline V gives CDR1 MDHEN, CDR2 SYDVKM. Here the CDR3 DNA reads TGTGCCAGCAGCTGGGGAGCGAATCAGCCCCAGCATTTT. Amino acid sequence: CASSWGANQPQHF.

V gene TRBV18 combines with J gene TRBJ2-7; 8 bases agree with TRBD1. This CDR3 has 14 amino acids. Germline V lookup: CDR1 KGHSH, CDR2 LQKENI. V lost 1 base and J lost 6; bases outside the gene matches: 5. The CDR3, as DNA: TGTGCCAGCTCACCACAGACAGGGGAAATCGAGCAGTACTTC. Translated, it gives CASSPQTGEIEQYF.

The chain employs TRBV2 and TRBJ2-5; the match to TRBD2 covers 10 bases. V was clipped by 5 bases and J by 5 bases; unmatched bases: 5. The length of the CDR3 is 14 residues. Per germline, CDR1 SNHLY and CDR2 FYNNEI. CDR3 DNA sequence: TGTGCCAGCAGTCCTAGCGGGAGAGAGGAGACCCAGTACTTC. Protein sequence: CASSPSGREETQYF.

The chain joins TRBV20-1 to TRBJ2-4; the D gene is possibly TRBD2 (6 bases). Germline values: CDR1 DFQATT, CDR2 SNEGSKA (reference sequence). This CDR3 comprises 12 residues. Trimming took 5 bases from V and 5 from J, leaving 10 bases between them. This chain's CDR3 is CSASGDQNIQYF. CDR3 nucleotides: TGCAGTGCTTCGGGAGACCAAAACATTCAGTACTTC.

The count of this clonotype is one. The chain has TRBV25-1 and TRBJ2-7, with 7 bases that match TRBD2. Germline loops: CDR1 MGHDK, CDR2 SYGVNS. V trimming: 7 bases; J trimming: 3 bases; junction bases outside the gene matches: 3. The CDR3 is 12 amino acids. The CDR3: CASNGGVYEQYF. The CDR3 DNA reads as TGTGCCAGCAATGGGGGGGTCTACGAGCAGTACTTC.